The 9 T cell receptor beta chains below were found in one sample sequenced in a study of cytomegalovirus exposure and HLA in healthy donors. The table came from immunoSEQ multiplex PCR; TCRdb's copy has only in-frame clones and leaves some out. This table has around 250,000 clones, around 89% appearing once. Sequencing input: PBMCs. The receptors derive from a woman between 18 and 29 years old in good health and CMV-seronegative.

The table lists this clone with a few counts. The chain links TRBV19 to TRBJ1-5; the match to TRBD1 covers 9 bases. V was clipped by 8 bases and J by 3 bases; unmatched bases: 8. The CDR3 is 15 amino acids. Germline V gene data show CDR1 as LNHDA and CDR2 as SQIVND (reference sequence). The CDR3 DNA reads TGTGCCAGTTCGTCCGGGACAGGGATCAATCAGCCCCAGCATTTT. This translates into CASSSGTGINQPQHF.

V and J are TRBV5-1 and TRBJ2-6, with D hard to call. Germline CDR1 is SGHRS and CDR2 is YFSETQ. Trimming pared 3 bases from V and 0 bases from J, leaving 10 bases between. The CDR3 length is 16 residues. In DNA, the CDR3 is TGCGCCAGCAGCTCAAATCAGATCTCTGGGGCCAACGTCCTGACTTTC. Residues: CASSSNQISGANVLTF.

The rearrangement joins TRBV4-2 to TRBJ2-5; 7 bases map to TRBD2. CDR3 length equals 14 residues. CDR1 LGHNA and CDR2 YNFKEQ come from the germline V gene. J was trimmed by 5 bases and V by 2 bases; bases with no gene match: 5. The CDR3 sequence: CASSQYWGGETQYF. As DNA, the CDR3 is TGTGCCAGCAGCCAATACTGGGGAGGGGAGACCCAGTACTTC.

CDR3 in DNA: TGTGCCAGCAGTTTCCTTAGCGGTCCCTACGAGCAGTACTTC. The encoded protein is CASSFLSGPYEQYF. This chain uses TRBV27 with TRBJ2-7; perhaps TRBD2 as D (6 bases). CDR1 and CDR2 from the germline V gene are MNHEY and SMNVEV (reference sequence). With 3 bases removed from V and 2 bases from J, the gap between germline ends came to 11 bases. The CDR3 covers 14 residues.

The J gene is TRBJ2-7, the V gene TRBV2; 7 nucleotides align to TRBD1. Germline V gene sequence: CDR1 SNHLY, CDR2 FYNNEI. This CDR3 region has 14 residues. Germline trimming cut 6 bases from V and 3 bases from J; bases unmatched to any gene: 8. CDR3 sequence: CASSRQGSIYEQYF. CDR3 in DNA: TGTGCCAGCAGCAGACAGGGTAGTATCTACGAGCAGTACTTC.

The genes are TRBV27 and TRBJ2-1, with 8 positions matching TRBD1. From germline, CDR1 is MNHEY and CDR2 SMNVEV (reference sequence). The V segment lost 5 bases and the J segment 8 bases; nucleotides outside the gene matches: 8. The length of the CDR3 is 14 residues. The CDR3 DNA reads TGTGCCAGCAGTACTCGGACAGGGAGCGATGAGCAGTTCTTC. Translation gives CASSTRTGSDEQFF.

The rearrangement joins TRBV15 to TRBJ1-1, with unresolved D. The CDR3 covers 12 residues. The germline V gene has CDR1 LNHNV and CDR2 YYDKDF (reference sequence). Trimming pared 4 bases from V and 3 bases from J, leaving 6 bases between. The CDR3 reads CATSTGDTEAFF. For the CDR3, the DNA is TGTGCCACCAGCACCGGGGACACTGAAGCTTTCTTT.

The chain joins TRBV27 to TRBJ2-7; 7 positions match TRBD2. The CDR3 is 16 residues long. Germline lookup yields CDR1 MNHEY and CDR2 SMNVEV (reference sequence). The trim removed 0 bases at V and 0 bases at J, leaving 5 bases unmatched. The CDR3 loop is CASSLSSSGSSYEQYF. The CDR3 DNA sequence: TGTGCCAGCAGTTTATCGTCTAGCGGAAGCTCCTACGAGCAGTACTTC.

The DNA of the CDR3 is TGTGCCATCAGTGAGCTGGACTGGAGTAGCTTTAATGAGCAGTTCTTC. It encodes CAISELDWSSFNEQFF. The rearrangement joins TRBV10-3 to TRBJ2-1; D is possibly TRBD2 (5 bases). Trimming pared 2 bases from V and 7 bases from J, leaving 18 bases between. CDR3 length equals 16 residues. Germline loops: CDR1 ENHRY, CDR2 SYGVKD.